Listed below are T cell receptor beta chains from one sample, sequenced in a study of CD8 T cells in Susac syndrome. Each CDR3 protein gets one entry after TCRdb re-called the immunoSEQ multiplex PCR reads with MiXCR. The data show approximately 100,000 distinct CDR3 sequences, about nine tenths seen once. The sequencing sample was made of CD4+ T cells from PBMCs. These TCRs come from a human donor in good health. Each CDR3 is given with its conserved first and last residue. D genes are given only for firm matches. The size of a clone is reported for some rows only, either as once, few or many, or as a class for expanded clones.

-,TRBV29-1,-,TRBJ2-1,CSARWGLDEQFF,TGCAGCGCCCGGTGGGGGTTGGATGAGCAGTTCTTC
-,TRBV29-1,-,TRBJ1-1,CSVGKGTTEAFF,TGCAGCGTTGGAAAGGGGACCACTGAAGCTTTCTTT
-,TRBV19,-,TRBJ1-1,CASSDGILEAFF,TGTGCCAGTAGTGACGGGATTCTTGAGGCTTTCTTT
few,TRBV29-1,-,TRBJ1-1,CSVVGPPNTEAFF,TGCAGCGTTGTCGGCCCGCCAAACACTGAAGCTTTCTTT
-,TRBV7-2,-,TRBJ2-1,CASTRDRNRDEQFF,TGTGCCAGCACCCGCGACAGGAACCGCGATGAGCAGTTCTTC
-,TRBV5-1,-,TRBJ1-1,CASVQGTEAFF,TGCGCCAGCGTACAGGGAACTGAAGCTTTCTTT
-,TRBV29-1,-,TRBJ1-5,CSVEENSNQPQHF,TGCAGCGTTGAGGAGAATAGCAATCAGCCCCAGCATTTT
-,TRBV3-1,-,TRBJ2-7,CASSQSGDAYEQYF,TGTGCCAGCAGCCAAAGCGGAGATGCCTACGAGCAGTACTTC
-,TRBV29-1,TRBD2,TRBJ2-5,CSVGAGVVETQYF,TGCAGCGTTGGAGCGGGGGTGGTAGAGACCCAGTACTTC
-,TRBV10-3,TRBD1,TRBJ2-1,CAISESMGTGSGNEQFF,TGTGCCATCAGTGAGTCGATGGGGACAGGGTCGGGGAATGAGCAGTTCTTC
-,TRBV29-1,-,TRBJ1-1,CSGLRGTEAFF,TGCAGCGGACTCAGGGGAACTGAAGCTTTCTTT
-,TRBV25-1,-,TRBJ1-3,CASSDPGVPGLSGTIYF,TGTGCCAGCAGTGATCCTGGGGTCCCGGGCCTCTCCGGGACCATATATTTT
-,TRBV7-2,TRBD2,TRBJ2-2,CASSPSGLAGGAGELFF,TGTGCCAGCAGCCCTTCGGGACTTGCCGGGGGGGCCGGGGAGCTGTTTTTT
-,TRBV13,-,TRBJ2-7,CASSPPGGETYEQYF,TGTGCCAGCAGCCCCCCCGGAGGGGAGACCTACGAGCAGTACTTC
-,TRBV9,-,TRBJ2-4,CASSVGDSGLAKNIQYF,TGTGCCAGCAGCGTGGGGGATAGCGGCCTAGCCAAAAACATTCAGTACTTC
-,TRBV5-1,TRBD2,TRBJ2-1,CASSLVAGGPHEQFF,TGCGCCAGCAGCTTGGTCGCGGGAGGCCCCCATGAGCAGTTCTTC
-,TRBV19,-,TRBJ2-7,CASSITWTAYEQYF,TGTGCCAGTAGTATAACCTGGACAGCCTACGAGCAGTACTTC
-,TRBV20-1,-,TRBJ2-3,CSARDRQGRGTQYF,TGCAGTGCTAGAGATCGCCAGGGGCGAGGTACGCAGTATTTT
-,TRBV27,TRBD1,TRBJ2-7,CASSLRTGRPLRSEQYF,TGTGCCAGCAGTTTAAGGACAGGCCGCCCACTTCGAAGCGAGCAGTACTTC
-,TRBV2,TRBD1,TRBJ1-3,CASSEWAGGRRATIYF,TGTGCCAGCAGTGAATGGGCAGGGGGGCGTCGGGCCACCATATATTTT
once,TRBV6-2/TRBV6-3,-,TRBJ2-7,CASSYLTGQYEQYF,TGTGCCAGCAGTTACTTGACCGGACAGTACGAGCAGTACTTC
once,TRBV11-2,-,TRBJ2-7,CASSLVRAGGSSYEQYF,TGTGCCAGCAGCTTAGTTAGAGCAGGAGGGAGCTCCTACGAGCAGTACTTC
-,TRBV5-1,TRBD2,TRBJ2-3,CASSLSTSGSTDTQYF,TGCGCCAGCAGCTTGTCGACTAGCGGGAGCACAGATACGCAGTATTTT
-,TRBV2,-,TRBJ1-1,CASIPGEDTEAFF,TGTGCCAGCATCCCAGGGGAGGACACTGAAGCTTTCTTT
-,TRBV7-6,TRBD1,TRBJ1-5,CASSPTGGDGNQPQHF,TGTGCCAGCAGTCCGACAGGGGGAGACGGCAATCAGCCCCAGCATTTT
-,TRBV10-3,TRBD2,TRBJ2-7,CAITDTSGATYEQYF,TGTGCCATCACCGATACTAGCGGGGCGACCTACGAGCAGTACTTC
-,TRBV9,TRBD1,TRBJ2-7,CASSVAGTGGEQYF,TGTGCCAGCAGCGTAGCTGGGACAGGGGGCGAGCAGTACTTC
-,TRBV7-2,TRBD2,TRBJ2-1,CASSSRGLAGVGEQFF,TGTGCCAGCAGCTCGCGGGGACTAGCGGGAGTAGGTGAGCAGTTCTTC
-,TRBV6-2/TRBV6-3,-,TRBJ2-6,CASSRITGTKGIGAGANVLTF,TGTGCCAGCAGCCGAATTACCGGGACGAAGGGAATAGGAGCTGGGGCCAACGTCCTGACTTTC
-,TRBV3-1,-,TRBJ2-7,CASSQVSYEQYF,TGTGCCAGCAGCCAAGTCTCCTACGAGCAGTACTTC
-,TRBV28,-,TRBJ2-5,CATVRFKRQEMTQETQYF,TGTGCCACGGTCCGATTTAAAAGACAGGAGATGACCCAAGAGACCCAGTACTTC
-,TRBV4-1,-,TRBJ2-5,CASSQTGRQETQYF,TGCGCCAGCAGCCAAACAGGCCGGCAAGAGACCCAGTACTTC
-,TRBV25-1,-,TRBJ1-5,CASSESRVGQPQHF,TGTGCCAGCAGTGAATCGAGAGTCGGACAGCCCCAGCATTTT
-,TRBV4-2,-,TRBJ1-5,CASSQIQGNQPQHF,TGTGCCAGCAGCCAAATACAGGGTAATCAGCCCCAGCATTTT
-,TRBV7-6,-,TRBJ1-2,CASSPQVGLANYGYTF,TGTGCCAGCAGCCCTCAGGTGGGCCTAGCAAACTATGGCTACACCTTC
-,TRBV7-2,-,TRBJ2-7,CASSFGTASDEQYF,TGTGCCAGCAGCTTTGGGACGGCCAGCGACGAGCAGTACTTC
-,TRBV14,-,TRBJ1-2,CASSRLSEWAVEGGYTF,TGTGCCAGCAGCCGCCTCAGCGAGTGGGCGGTGGAGGGAGGCTACACCTTC